Following are 30 T cell receptor beta chains from one sample sequenced in a study of T cells after yellow fever vaccination (dated by TCRdb to about 2019). The treatment or condition label, as the study defines it: live attenuated yellow fever vaccine strain. Preparation of the library involved 5' RACE. Sequenced on an Illumina HiSeq 2500. TCRdb reprocessed the public reads (quality trimming at Q25 with fastp, clone calling with MiXCR) and kept in-frame beta chains. When rows share a CDR3 protein, they turn into one entry using the most common DNA and genes. For this sample the table gives 68,000 or so distinct CDR3 sequences, of which 6.5% to 9% were detected only once. The ten top clones hold roughly a third of the sample. The sample consisted of CD8+ T cells sorted from PBMCs, taken 15 days after the yellow fever booster vaccination. The source is a man aged 25-40 years who received the YFV17D yellow fever vaccine.

Only a few counts were recorded for this clonotype. The rearrangement links TRBV2 to TRBJ1-1; D may be TRBD1 (5 bases). CDR1 is SNHLY, CDR2 FYNNEI, per germline. V lost 6 bases and J 1 base, leaving 12 bases between the germline ends. The CDR3 loop spans 14 amino acids. The CDR3 DNA follows: TGTGCCAGCAGGTCCGGGACGGGGAACACTGAAGCTTTCTTT. This translates into CASRSGTGNTEAFF.

The chain joins TRBV18 to TRBJ2-1, with D hard to call. Trimming left V 4 bases short and J 6 bases short, with 10 bases between. Germline V CDR1 and CDR2: KGHSH, LQKENI. CDR3 length equals 13 residues. The DNA of the CDR3 is TGTGCCAGCTCACAGTCAACCCTCAATGAGCAGTTCTTC. Its translation: CASSQSTLNEQFF.

This clonotype was detected ten times or more. This sequence joins TRBV4-2 and TRBJ1-1, with a tentative D call TRBD1 (5 bases). The CDR3 length is 13 residues. Germline loops: CDR1 LGHNA, CDR2 YNFKEQ. Trimming cost V 3 bases and J 9 bases, with 14 bases left between them. The CDR3 reads CASSQDGPGKAFF. CDR3 DNA sequence: TGTGCCAGCAGCCAGGATGGGCCAGGGAAAGCTTTCTTT.

This clonotype was counted at least ten times. The chain links TRBV20-1 to TRBJ2-1; no reliable D call. Germline lookup yields CDR1 DFQATT and CDR2 SNEGSKA (reference sequence). The CDR3 extends over 11 amino acids. V was cut by 6 bases and J by 9 bases, with 12 bases left in between. The CDR3: CSANLVSEQFF. In nucleotides, the CDR3 is TGCAGTGCCAACCTAGTAAGTGAGCAGTTCTTC.

This clonotype was counted many times. The chain joins TRBV6-6 to TRBJ2-2; D is possibly TRBD1 or TRBD2 (6 bases each). The CDR3 runs 13 residues. V shed 10 bases and J shed 4 bases, with 13 bases lying between them. Germline values: CDR1 MNHNY, CDR2 SVGAGI (reference sequence). The CDR3 nucleotides are TGTGCCACGGAGGGGGAAGGCACCGGGGAGCTGTTTTTT. Translating it yields CATEGEGTGELFF.

This clonotype has ten or more counts. The CDR3 here is CSARSWNTYEQYF. The CDR3 DNA sequence: TGCAGTGCTAGATCTTGGAACACCTACGAGCAGTACTTC. The chain combines TRBV20-1 with TRBJ2-7; D remains ambiguous. The germline V gene has CDR1 DFQATT and CDR2 SNEGSKA (reference sequence). V was clipped by 2 bases and J by 2 bases, with 10 bases between them. The CDR3 loop spans 13 amino acids.

This clonotype has at least ten counts. This chain uses TRBV4-2 with TRBJ2-2; possible D gene TRBD2, 5 bases. This CDR3 region has 19 residues. Per germline, CDR1 LGHNA and CDR2 YNFKEQ. The V end lost 1 base, the J end lost 1 base, and 19 bases lay between the germline ends. CDR3 loop: CASSQGRRFNKQNTGELFF. The CDR3 DNA reads as TGTGCCAGCAGCCAAGGGAGGAGGTTTAACAAACAGAACACCGGGGAGCTGTTTTTT.

This clonotype was picked up many times. The V call is TRBV6-2 or TRBV6-3, the J call TRBJ2-5; 10 bases align to TRBD2. The CDR3 covers 15 residues. V dropped 6 bases and J dropped 5; count of bases not matched to a gene: 9. Germline assignment: CDR1 MNHEY and CDR2 SVGEGT. CDR3 DNA sequence: TGTGCCAGCAGAGCTACTAGCGGGGTTGGTGAGACCCAGTACTTC. Translated, it gives CASRATSGVGETQYF.

This clonotype came up many times. This rearrangement joins TRBV21-1 to TRBJ2-7; the table's D gene call, TRBD2, was not cross checked with the DNA. TRBV21-1 is tagged as a pseudogene. This CDR3 has 15 residues. CDR3 bases: TGTGCCAGCAGCAAAGGTGATAGCGCGCCCTACGAGCAGTACTTC. Its protein product is CASSKGDSAPYEQYF.

This clonotype was seen many times. The gene calls are TRBV2 and TRBJ1-5; D is unclear. Germline CDR1 is SNHLY and CDR2 is FYNNEI. This CDR3 is 15 amino acids long. The ends were cut back, 8 bases at V and 0 bases at J, with 14 bases in the middle. CDR3 loop: CASRARLLSNQPQHF. CDR3 coding DNA: TGTGCCAGCCGGGCCAGACTCCTTAGCAATCAGCCCCAGCATTTT.

V gene TRBV28 combines with J gene TRBJ2-7; D is unresolved. The CDR3 covers 12 residues. CDR1 and CDR2 from the germline V gene are MDHEN and SYDVKM. This CDR3 reads CASCQIRDEQYF. The CDR3 coding sequence is TGTGCGAGCTGTCAGATTCGGGACGAGCAGTACTTC.

In its sample, this clonotype was seen many times. The V gene is TRBV20-1, the J gene TRBJ2-7; 8 bases align to TRBD1. The CDR3 runs 13 residues. J gave up 2 bases and V 2 bases, and 2 bases lay outside the gene matches. In germline, CDR1 is DFQATT, CDR2 SNEGSKA (reference sequence). In DNA form, the CDR3 reads TGCAGTGCTAGACGGACAGGGCCCTACGAGCAGTACTTC. This encodes CSARRTGPYEQYF.

This clonotype was seen a few times. The CDR3 sequence: CSVGDSSYEQYF. Written as DNA, the CDR3 is TGCAGCGTAGGAGACAGCTCCTACGAGCAGTACTTC. The chain carries TRBV29-1 and TRBJ2-7; possibly TRBD1 for D (5 bases). Trimming removed 6 bases from V and 0 bases from J, with 9 bases in between. Germline CDR1 reads SQVTM; CDR2 reads ANQGSEA. The CDR3 totals 12 residues.

This clonotype came up many times. The J gene is TRBJ2-1, the V gene TRBV29-1, with 12 bases matching TRBD2. CDR1 SQVTM and CDR2 ANQGSEA come from the germline V gene. Trimming took 3 bases from V and 6 from J; bases not matched to a gene: 6. The CDR3 consists of 15 residues. The CDR3: CSVDKLAGGGNEQFF. DNA for the CDR3: TGCAGCGTTGATAAACTAGCGGGAGGTGGCAATGAGCAGTTCTTC.

The chain combines TRBV4-2 with TRBJ2-1, with TRBD2 matching 12 bases. Germline assignment: CDR1 LGHNA and CDR2 YNFKEQ. The CDR3 loop spans 18 amino acids. V trimming: 4 bases; J trimming: 0 bases; junction bases outside the gene matches: 7. The CDR3 sequence: CASSPGLAGPFSYNEQFF. For the CDR3, the DNA is TGTGCCAGCAGCCCCGGACTAGCGGGACCTTTCTCCTACAATGAGCAGTTCTTC.

This clonotype was seen many times. This chain uses TRBV29-1 with TRBJ2-2, with D tentatively TRBD1 (5 bases). CDR1 and CDR2 (germline): SQVTM, ANQGSEA. This CDR3 spans 11 amino acids. The ends were cut back, 7 bases at V and 5 bases at J, with 8 bases in the middle. The DNA of the CDR3 is TGCAGCGCAGGGAAGACCGGGGAGCTGTTTTTT. It encodes CSAGKTGELFF.

This clonotype occurred many times. This chain's CDR3 is CARNRVTDTQYF. The CDR3 DNA is TGTGCCAGGAACAGGGTCACAGATACGCAGTATTTT. The rearrangement links TRBV5-8 to TRBJ2-3; D might be TRBD1 (6 bases). The CDR3 loop spans 12 amino acids. The germline gives CDR1 SGHTS, CDR2 YDEGEE. Trimming removed 8 bases from V and 2 bases from J, with 9 bases in between.

This clonotype showed up many times. V usage is TRBV30 and J usage is TRBJ2-7; D ambiguous. V was shortened by 3 bases and J by 7 bases, with 13 bases between the two germline ends. The CDR3 runs 12 residues. Germline V gives CDR1 GTSNPN, CDR2 SVGIG (reference sequence). The CDR3 bases are TGTGCCTGGAGCCCCCAAGGCCGAGAGCAGTACTTC. Its protein is CAWSPQGREQYF.

This clonotype was counted ten times or more. V and J are TRBV5-1 and TRBJ1-1; D perhaps matches TRBD1 (5 bases). Germline loops: CDR1 SGHRS, CDR2 YFSETQ. V shed 4 bases and J shed 3 bases, with 19 bases lying between them. The CDR3 covers 16 residues. CDR3 in amino acids: CASSQSAPGTHTEAFF. The CDR3 DNA follows: TGCGCCAGCAGCCAATCCGCGCCCGGGACCCACACTGAAGCTTTCTTT.

This clonotype has a count of ten or more. The CDR3 DNA follows: TGTGCCAGCAGCTCCCCACGGGGGGCCAACACCGGGGAGCTGTTTTTT. Amino acids: CASSSPRGANTGELFF. V usage is TRBV14 and J usage is TRBJ2-2; D possibly corresponds to TRBD2 (7 bases). V was clipped by 5 bases and J by 2 bases, with 15 bases between them. The CDR3 consists of 16 residues. Germline-derived CDR1 and CDR2 are SGHDN and FVKESK.

Comments on this clonotype: Just one base apart from a much larger clone, this may be a read error. The chain employs TRBV28 and TRBJ2-7; D is unclear. The CDR3 spans 12 residues. Per germline, CDR1 MDHEN and CDR2 SYDVKM. V lost 7 bases, J lost 9 bases, and 16 bases lay in between. The CDR3, as DNA: TGTGCCAGCACTCCCCCGAGTGGTCCGCAGTACTTC. Translation gives CASTPPSGPQYF.

This clonotype has a count of ten or more. The junction departs from germline at one end; a sequencing error may be responsible. The chain carries TRBV12-5 and TRBJ2-7, with D possibly matching TRBD2 (6 bases). From germline, CDR1 is LGHNT and CDR2 FRNRAP. This CDR3 contains 13 residues. CDR3 in amino acids: CASGLAGSYEQYF. The CDR3 DNA follows: TGTGCTAGTGGATTGGCGGGGAGCTACGAGCAGTACTTC.

The J gene is TRBJ1-1, the V gene TRBV3-1; no clear D gene. The CDR3 loop spans 11 amino acids. Trimming stripped 3 bases from V and 5 bases from J, with 4 bases between. Germline values: CDR1 LGHDT, CDR2 YNNKEL (reference sequence). The CDR3 protein is CASSHRTEAFF. The DNA for the CDR3 is TGTGCCAGCAGCCACCGTACTGAAGCTTTCTTT. Using reference TRBV3-1 and TRBJ1-1 for the parts outside the CDR3, the full variable domain is DTAVSQTPKYLVTQMGNDKSIKCEQNLGHDTMYWYKQDSKKFLKIMFSYNNKELIINETVPNRFSPKSPDKAHLNLHINSLELGDSAVYFCASSHRTEAFFGQGTRLTVV.

Regarding this clonotype: This may arise from a read error, as a much more abundant clone is one base away. The J gene is TRBJ2-4, the V gene TRBV7-9; TRBD2 matches 10 bases. Germline lookup yields CDR1 SEHNR and CDR2 FQNEAQ (reference sequence). This CDR3 has 17 amino acids. Germline trimming cut 5 bases from V and 7 bases from J; bases unmatched to any gene: 14. CDR3 sequence: CASSPWNGQAGGNIQYF. Written as DNA, the CDR3 is TGTGCCAGCAGCCCCTGGAACGGACAAGCGGGAGGGAACATTCAGTACTTC.

This clonotype has a count of ten or more. The chain couples TRBV4-3 to TRBJ2-1, with D maybe TRBD2 (6 bases). The CDR3 contains 16 residues. Germline CDR1 is LGHNA and CDR2 is YSLEER. Trimming removed 0 bases at V and 7 bases at J, with 16 bases between. The CDR3 DNA reads as TGCGCCAGCAGCCAAGATCCCGGGAGTTGGAGGAATGAGCAGTTCTTC. It yields the protein CASSQDPGSWRNEQFF.

This clonotype came up many times. The gene calls are TRBV27 and TRBJ2-7, with D possibly matching TRBD2 (7 bases). CDR1 and CDR2 from the germline V gene are MNHEY and SMNVEV (reference sequence). The CDR3 consists of 17 residues. The germline V and J ends were trimmed by 5 bases and 6 bases, with 26 bases remaining between them. The CDR3 loop is CASSTHREGMGRREQYF. CDR3 DNA: TGTGCCAGCAGTACACACAGGGAGGGCATGGGGCGACGCGAGCAGTACTTC.

V usage is TRBV29-1 and J usage is TRBJ2-7; D not resolved. The V gene lost 1 base and the J gene lost 2 bases, with 9 bases spanning the gap. From germline, CDR1 is SQVTM and CDR2 ANQGSEA. The CDR3 has 13 amino acids. The CDR3: CSVEGESTYEQYF. The CDR3 DNA reads TGCAGCGTTGAAGGAGAGAGCACCTACGAGCAGTACTTC.

A note on this clonotype: This may arise from a read error, as a much more abundant clone is one base away. The rearrangement uses TRBV27 and TRBJ2-6; 7 bases match TRBD2. Germline values: CDR1 MNHEY, CDR2 SMNVEV (reference sequence). The CDR3 runs 16 residues. The CDR3 reads CASGLSAGAGANVLTF. CDR3 in DNA: TGTGCCAGCGGTTTATCGGCGGGGGCTGGGGCCAACGTCCTGACTTTC.

This clonotype was picked up many times. This chain uses TRBV10-2 with TRBJ2-6, with TRBD1 matching over 7 bases. The CDR3 consists of 17 residues. Germline assignment: CDR1 WSHSY and CDR2 SAAADI. V was pared by 8 bases and J by 2 bases, with 12 bases of the junction left unmatched. CDR3 sequence: CASYRTTGQAGANVLTF. The CDR3, as DNA: TGCGCCAGCTACCGGACCACAGGACAGGCTGGGGCCAACGTCCTGACTTTC.

The rearrangement uses TRBV9 and TRBJ2-3, with D perhaps matching TRBD2 (5 bases). In germline, CDR1 is SGDLS, CDR2 YYNGEE. Between the trimmed V and J ends, which lost 4 bases and 0 bases, there was a span of 15 bases. CDR3 size: 16 residues. The CDR3 nucleotides are TGTGCCAGCAGCCCCGGAGGCGGAACTAGCACAGATACGCAGTATTTT. This sequence encodes CASSPGGGTSTDTQYF.